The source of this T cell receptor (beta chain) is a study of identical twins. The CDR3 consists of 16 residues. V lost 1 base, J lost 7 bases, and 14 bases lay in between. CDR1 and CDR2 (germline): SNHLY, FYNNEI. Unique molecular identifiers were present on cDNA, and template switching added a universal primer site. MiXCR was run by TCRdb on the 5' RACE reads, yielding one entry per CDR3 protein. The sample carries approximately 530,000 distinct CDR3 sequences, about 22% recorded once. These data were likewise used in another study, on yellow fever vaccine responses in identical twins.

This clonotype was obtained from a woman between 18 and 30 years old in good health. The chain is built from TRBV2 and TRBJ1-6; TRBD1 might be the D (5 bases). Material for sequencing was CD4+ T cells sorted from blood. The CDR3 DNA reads TGTGCCAGCAGTGAAGTTACGGGACGGAGAAATTCACCCCTCCACTTT. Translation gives CASSEVTGRRNSPLHF. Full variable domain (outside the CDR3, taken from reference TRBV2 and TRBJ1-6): EPEVTQTPSHQVTQMGQEVILRCVPISNHLYFYWYRQILGQKVEFLVSFYNNEISEKSEIFDDQFSVERPDGSNFTLKIRSTKLEDSAMYFCASSEVTGRRNSPLHFGNGTRLTVT.